What follows is one TCR beta chain and its context. V lost 0 bases and J lost 1, with 4 bases in between. CDR1 is SGHRS, CDR2 YFSETQ, per germline. This CDR3 is 14 amino acids long. These data belong to a study of tumour-infiltrating T cells in Burkitt lymphoma. Study-wide background: Repertoire clonality predicted overall and progression-free survival.

TCRdb's table, derived via immunoSEQ multiplex PCR, lists solely in-frame clones and lacks some. The sample contains some 14,000 clones, 75% of which appear only once. Sequencing used tumor tissue. The TCR originated in a human donor with diffuse large B-cell lymphoma. The chain has TRBV5-1 and TRBJ2-2; no clear D gene. The CDR3 DNA reads as TGCGCCAGCAGCTTGGGACAGAACACCGGGGAGCTGTTTTTT. Protein sequence: CASSLGQNTGELFF.